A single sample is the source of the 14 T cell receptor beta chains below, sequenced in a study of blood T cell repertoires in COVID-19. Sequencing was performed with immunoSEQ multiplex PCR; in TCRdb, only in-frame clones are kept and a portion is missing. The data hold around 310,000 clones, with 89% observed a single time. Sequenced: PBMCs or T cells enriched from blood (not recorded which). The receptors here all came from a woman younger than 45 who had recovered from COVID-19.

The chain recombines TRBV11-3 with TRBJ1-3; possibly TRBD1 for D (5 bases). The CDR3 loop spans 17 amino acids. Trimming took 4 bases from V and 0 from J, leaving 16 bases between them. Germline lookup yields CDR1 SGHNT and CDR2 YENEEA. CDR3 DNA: TGTGCCAGCAGCTGGGGGGGAGCCGGGAACTCTGGAAACACCATATATTTT. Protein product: CASSWGGAGNSGNTIYF.

DNA of the CDR3: TGTGCCAGCGGCGGGCTCATGGGGACTGAAGCTTTCTTT. Its translation: CASGGLMGTEAFF. The chain recombines TRBV28 with TRBJ1-1; D ambiguous. Germline loops: CDR1 MDHEN, CDR2 SYDVKM. V dropped 8 bases and J dropped 5 bases, with 15 bases sitting between them. This CDR3 is 13 amino acids long. Full variable domain (outside the CDR3, taken from reference TRBV28 and TRBJ1-1): DVKVTQSSRYLVKRTGEKVFLECVQDMDHENMFWYRQDPGLGLRLIYFSYDVKMKEKGDIPEGYSVSREKKERFSLILESASTNQTSMYLCASGGLMGTEAFFGQGTRLTVV.

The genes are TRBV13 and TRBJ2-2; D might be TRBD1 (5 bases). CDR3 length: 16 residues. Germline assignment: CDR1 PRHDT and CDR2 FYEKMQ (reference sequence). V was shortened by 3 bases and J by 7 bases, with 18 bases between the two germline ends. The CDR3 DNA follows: TGTGCCAGCAGCTTTTTCGTGCAGGGTGAGCACGGGGAGCTGTTTTTT. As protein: CASSFFVQGEHGELFF.

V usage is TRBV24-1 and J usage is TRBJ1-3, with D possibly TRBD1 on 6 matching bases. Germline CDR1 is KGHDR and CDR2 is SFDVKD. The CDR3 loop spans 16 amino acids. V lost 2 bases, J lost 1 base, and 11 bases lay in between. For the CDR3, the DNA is TGTGCCACCAGTGATTCCTCAGGGGAATCTGGAAACACCATATATTTT. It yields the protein CATSDSSGESGNTIYF.

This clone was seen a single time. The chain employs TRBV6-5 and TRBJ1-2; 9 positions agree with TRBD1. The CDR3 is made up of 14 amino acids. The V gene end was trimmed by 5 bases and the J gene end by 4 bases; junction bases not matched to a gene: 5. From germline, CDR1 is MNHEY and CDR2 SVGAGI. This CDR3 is CASSLRDRAYGYTF. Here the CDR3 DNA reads TGTGCCAGCAGTCTAAGGGACAGGGCCTATGGCTACACCTTC.

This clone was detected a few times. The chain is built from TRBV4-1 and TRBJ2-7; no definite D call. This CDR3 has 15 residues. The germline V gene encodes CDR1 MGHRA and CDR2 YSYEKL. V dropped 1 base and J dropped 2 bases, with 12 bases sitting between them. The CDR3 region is CASSQVETSAYEQYF. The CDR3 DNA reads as TGCGCCAGCAGCCAAGTCGAGACTTCAGCCTACGAGCAGTACTTC.

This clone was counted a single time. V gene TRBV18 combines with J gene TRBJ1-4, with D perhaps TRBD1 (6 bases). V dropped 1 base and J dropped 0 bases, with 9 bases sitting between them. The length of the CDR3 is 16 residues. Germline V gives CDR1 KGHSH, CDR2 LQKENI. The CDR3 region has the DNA TGTGCCAGCTCACCACGGACAGTTGCAACTAATGAAAAACTGTTTTTT. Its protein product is CASSPRTVATNEKLFF.

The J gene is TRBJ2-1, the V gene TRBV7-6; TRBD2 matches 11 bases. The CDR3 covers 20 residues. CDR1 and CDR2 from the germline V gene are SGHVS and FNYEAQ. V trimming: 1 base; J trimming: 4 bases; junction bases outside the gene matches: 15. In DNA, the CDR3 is TGTGCCAGCAGCTTAGGTCGGACTAGCGGGTGGGCGAGGGTTTACAATGAGCAGTTCTTC. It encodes CASSLGRTSGWARVYNEQFF. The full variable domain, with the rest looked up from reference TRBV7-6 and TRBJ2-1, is GAGVSQSPRYKVTKRGQDVALRCDPISGHVSLYWYRQALGQGPEFLTYFNYEAQQDKSGLPNDRFSAERPEGSISTLTIQRTEQRDSAMYRCASSLGRTSGWARVYNEQFFGPGTRLTVL.

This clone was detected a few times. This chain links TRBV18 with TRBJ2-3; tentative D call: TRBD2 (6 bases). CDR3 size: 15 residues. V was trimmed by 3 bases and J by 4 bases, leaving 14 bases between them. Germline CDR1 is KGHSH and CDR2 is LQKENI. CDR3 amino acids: CASSPASDGSDTQYF. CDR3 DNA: TGTGCCAGCTCACCGGCTAGCGACGGTTCAGATACGCAGTATTTT. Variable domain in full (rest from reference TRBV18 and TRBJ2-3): NAGVMQNPRHLVRRRGQEARLRCSPMKGHSHVYWYRQLPEEGLKFMVYLQKENIIDESGMPKERFSAEFPKEGPSILRIQQVVRGDSAAYFCASSPASDGSDTQYFGPGTRLTVL.

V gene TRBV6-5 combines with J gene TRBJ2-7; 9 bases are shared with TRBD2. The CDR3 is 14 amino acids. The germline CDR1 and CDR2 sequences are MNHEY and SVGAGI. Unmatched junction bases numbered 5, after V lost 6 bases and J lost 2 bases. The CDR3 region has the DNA TGTGCCAGCAGGAGGACTAGCGAGACCTACGAGCAGTACTTC. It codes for CASRRTSETYEQYF.

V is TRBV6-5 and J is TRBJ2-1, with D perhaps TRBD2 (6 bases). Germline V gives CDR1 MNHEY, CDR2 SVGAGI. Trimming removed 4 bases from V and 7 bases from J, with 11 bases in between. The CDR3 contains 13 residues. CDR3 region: CASSWGGGNEQFF. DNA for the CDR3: TGTGCCAGCAGTTGGGGTGGGGGGAATGAGCAGTTCTTC.

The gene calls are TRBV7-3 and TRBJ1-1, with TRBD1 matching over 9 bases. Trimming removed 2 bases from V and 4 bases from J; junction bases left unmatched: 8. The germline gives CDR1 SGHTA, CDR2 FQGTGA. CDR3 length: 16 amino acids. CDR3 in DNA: TGTGCCAGCAGCTTAGGGTTGGGGACAGGGACCACTGAAGCTTTCTTT. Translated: CASSLGLGTGTTEAFF.

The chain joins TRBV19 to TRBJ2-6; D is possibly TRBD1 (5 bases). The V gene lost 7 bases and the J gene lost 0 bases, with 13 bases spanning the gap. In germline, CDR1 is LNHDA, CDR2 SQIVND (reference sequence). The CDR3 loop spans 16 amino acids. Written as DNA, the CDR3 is TGTGCCAGTATGCGAGACAGCGCCTCTGGGGCCAACGTCCTGACTTTC. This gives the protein CASMRDSASGANVLTF.

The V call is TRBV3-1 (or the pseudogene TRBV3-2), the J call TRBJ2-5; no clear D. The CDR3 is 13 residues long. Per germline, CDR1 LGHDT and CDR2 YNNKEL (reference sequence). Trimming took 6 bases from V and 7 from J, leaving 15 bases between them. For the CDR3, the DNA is TGTGCCAGCAGGCCCGGGTCTTTCGGGACCCAGTACTTC. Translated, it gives CASRPGSFGTQYF.